This T cell receptor (beta chain) emerged from a study of cytomegalovirus exposure and HLA in healthy donors. Both 60 Vbeta primers and 13 Jbeta primers went into the PCR. Profiled with immunoSEQ multiplex PCR; TCRdb holds only in-frame clones, not every one. The sample holds about 150,000 clones, approximately 83% seen once. Germline trimming cut 8 bases from V and 6 bases from J; bases unmatched to any gene: 4. The CDR3 length is 13 residues. Germline V gene data show CDR1 as ENHRY and CDR2 as SYGVKD. Healthy bone marrow donors made up the cohort. V gene TRBV10-3 combines with J gene TRBJ2-1, with 10 nucleotides matching TRBD1. The sequenced sample was PBMCs. The TCR sequence derives from a male donor in good health and CMV-seronegative. In nucleotides, the CDR3 is TGTGCCATCCTACGGACAGGGGGCAATGAGCAGTTCTTC. This gives the protein CAILRTGGNEQFF.